Shown below are 7 T cell receptor beta chains from a single sample sequenced in a study of T cells after yellow fever vaccination. MiXCR was run by TCRdb on the 5' RACE reads, yielding one entry per CDR3 protein. Among 85,000 to 100,000 distinct CDR3 sequences listed, around 5.5% were seen once. This material consisted of CD8+ T cells sorted from PBMCs, taken 10 days after the yellow fever booster vaccination. These receptors were obtained from a man aged 18 to 30 who received the YFV17D yellow fever vaccine.

Ten or more counts support this clonotype. This chain joins TRBV7-2 and TRBJ2-1; tentative D call: TRBD1 (6 bases). The CDR3 totals 16 residues. Per the germline V gene, CDR1 is SGHTA and CDR2 is FQGNSA. Trimming stripped 4 bases from V and 0 bases from J, with 13 bases between. This CDR3 reads CASSSPTGSSYNEQFF. CDR3 nucleotides: TGTGCCAGCAGCTCGCCGACAGGCAGCTCCTACAATGAGCAGTTCTTC.

The rearrangement joins TRBV5-6 to TRBJ2-5; D might be TRBD1 (6 bases). V lost 4 bases, J lost 4 bases, and 11 bases lay in between. The CDR3 loop spans 13 amino acids. Germline CDR1 SGHDT, CDR2 YYEEEE. In DNA, the CDR3 is TGTGCCAGCAGCAACAGGGTGCCAGAGACCCAGTACTTC. It yields the protein CASSNRVPETQYF.

This clonotype was seen only a few times. The chain recombines TRBV6-6 with TRBJ2-1; perhaps TRBD2 as D (5 bases). The CDR3 sequence is 12 residues long. V lost 2 bases and J 9 bases, leaving 8 bases between the germline ends. Germline V lookup: CDR1 MNHNY, CDR2 SVGAGI (reference sequence). The CDR3 protein is CASSYPRGEQFF. As DNA, the CDR3 is TGTGCCAGCAGTTACCCCCGGGGTGAGCAGTTCTTC.

This clonotype was recorded many times. The V gene is TRBV6-5, the J gene TRBJ2-1; TRBD2 matches 16 bases. V was clipped by 6 bases and J by 0 bases; unmatched bases: 2. Germline-derived CDR1 and CDR2 are MNHEY and SVGAGI. CDR3 size: 17 residues. In DNA form, the CDR3 reads TGTGCCAGCAGGGGACTAGCGGGGGGGAGCTCCTACAATGAGCAGTTCTTC. Residues: CASRGLAGGSSYNEQFF.

This chain uses TRBV9 with TRBJ2-3, with D tentatively TRBD2 (7 bases). Germline loops: CDR1 SGDLS, CDR2 YYNGEE. V lost 3 bases to trimming and J lost 3 bases, with 17 bases between them. The CDR3 totals 16 residues. CDR3 amino acids: CASSAAGGAVTDTQYF. For the CDR3, the DNA is TGTGCCAGCAGCGCCGCTGGGGGGGCGGTTACAGATACGCAGTATTTT.

V and J are TRBV4-2 and TRBJ2-7, with TRBD1 as a possible D gene (6 bases). V was clipped by 0 bases and J by 4 bases, with 13 bases between them. The CDR3 sequence is 15 residues long. The V gene's germline CDR1 is LGHNA and CDR2 YNFKEQ. The CDR3 DNA sequence: TGTGCCAGCAGCCAAGACGCTCTGGACAGTTACGAGCAGTACTTC. It encodes CASSQDALDSYEQYF.

The gene calls are TRBV6-5 and TRBJ2-1; 10 bases agree with TRBD1. Germline V CDR1 and CDR2: MNHEY, SVGAGI. Trimming removed 6 bases from V and 5 bases from J; junction bases left unmatched: 16. The CDR3 runs to 18 residues. The CDR3 bases are TGTGCCAGCAGACCCGGGACAGGGGTTGCAGCGGGGGACAATGAGCAGTTCTTC. Translated: CASRPGTGVAAGDNEQFF.